The 18 T cell receptor beta chains below come from one sample, sequenced in a study of CD8 T cells in Susac syndrome. RNA amounts of about 0.5 to 1 ug underwent reverse transcription with random hexamers. TCRdb re-called the immunoSEQ multiplex PCR reads with MiXCR, one entry per CDR3 protein. The sample lists approximately 190,000 distinct CDR3 sequences, approximately 96% occurring once. The sequencing input was CD4+ T cells from PBMCs. The receptor source for this set is a human donor with Susac syndrome.

This clonotype has a single count. The V gene is TRBV11-2, the J gene TRBJ2-2; unclear D gene. Trimming removed 5 bases from V and 9 bases from J, with 13 bases in between. Germline V gene data show CDR1 as SGHAT and CDR2 as FQNNGV. The CDR3 has 13 amino acids. The DNA for the CDR3 is TGTGCCAGCAGCACAAACTCGTACAGGGAGCTGTTTTTT. It codes for CASSTNSYRELFF.

As to this clonotype: Germline is not matched at one junction end, which may reflect a read error. The chain uses TRBV20-1 and TRBJ2-1; TRBD2 aligns across 7 bases. CDR1 and CDR2 (germline): DFQATT, SNEGSKA (reference sequence). The CDR3 covers 15 residues. The CDR3 sequence: CSARGPGLAYNEQFF. The CDR3 region has the DNA TGCAGTGCAAGAGGCCCCGGACTAGCCTACAATGAGCAGTTCTTC.

This chain links TRBV7-9 with TRBJ1-2; D unresolved. The germline V gene has CDR1 SEHNR and CDR2 FQNEAQ (reference sequence). This CDR3 has 17 amino acids. Between the trimmed V and J ends, which lost 5 bases and 6 bases, there was a span of 25 bases. The CDR3 loop reads CASSADTRPLRRDGYTF. The DNA for the CDR3 is TGTGCCAGCAGCGCCGATACTCGACCCCTCAGAAGGGATGGCTACACCTTC.

The V call is TRBV4-1, the J call TRBJ2-6; 9 bases map to TRBD2. Looked up from germline, CDR1 is MGHRA and CDR2 is YSYEKL. The trim removed 3 bases at V and 2 bases at J, leaving 8 bases unmatched. The CDR3 has 18 amino acids. Written as DNA, the CDR3 is TGCGCCAGCAGCCATGCGGGGCTAGCGGGAACTGGGGCCAACGTCCTGACTTTC. Protein product: CASSHAGLAGTGANVLTF.

The genes are TRBV12-3 or TRBV12-4 and TRBJ1-1; 10 positions match TRBD1. The V and J ends lost 3 bases and 4 bases, in that order; junction bases with no gene match: 2. The CDR3 consists of 14 residues. The CDR3 loop is CASSFWTGGTEAFF. The CDR3, as DNA: TGTGCCAGCAGTTTTTGGACAGGGGGCACTGAAGCTTTCTTT.

The chain employs TRBV5-6 and TRBJ1-1, with D possibly TRBD1 on 5 matching bases. This CDR3 has 13 residues. V was shortened by 6 bases and J by 7 bases, with 16 bases between the two germline ends. Germline loops: CDR1 SGHDT, CDR2 YYEEEE. The CDR3 coding sequence is TGTGCCAGCACCTTACTTCCCGGGGGTGAAGCTTTCTTT. The encoded protein is CASTLLPGGEAFF.

The rearrangement uses TRBV2 and TRBJ1-2; no reliable D call. CDR1 and CDR2 (germline): SNHLY, FYNNEI. V shed 6 bases and J shed 8 bases, with 13 bases lying between them. The CDR3 runs 12 residues. The CDR3 DNA is TGTGCCAGCAGGCCTCTTTGGATAGGCTACACCTTC. Its translation is CASRPLWIGYTF.

The chain has TRBV18 and TRBJ1-5, with D maybe TRBD1 (5 bases). V lost 4 bases to trimming and J lost 0 bases, with 10 bases between them. The CDR3 runs to 15 residues. CDR1 KGHSH and CDR2 LQKENI come from the germline V gene. The CDR3 nucleotides read TGTGCCAGCTCACGACAGAAAGATAGCAATCAGCCCCAGCATTTT. This encodes CASSRQKDSNQPQHF.

The chain links TRBV4-1 to TRBJ2-3; 10 nucleotides align to TRBD2. Germline values: CDR1 MGHRA, CDR2 YSYEKL. The junction had 7 bases not matched to a gene; V was cut back by 1 base and J by 0 bases. The CDR3 sequence is 18 residues long. The CDR3 sequence: CASSQVLAGIASTDTQYF. As DNA, the CDR3 is TGCGCCAGCAGCCAAGTACTAGCGGGGATTGCTAGCACAGATACGCAGTATTTT.

The J gene is TRBJ2-3, the V gene TRBV27, with 12 bases identical to TRBD2. Germline V gene lookup returns CDR1 MNHEY and CDR2 SMNVEV (reference sequence). V shed 9 bases, J shed 3 bases, and the junction held 1 base outside the gene matches. This CDR3 has 13 residues. The CDR3 nucleotides are TGTGCCAGTGGACTAGCGGGGACAGATACGCAGTATTTT. Encoded protein: CASGLAGTDTQYF.

The chain carries TRBV2 and TRBJ2-1; TRBD2 matches at 10 bases. This CDR3 is 15 amino acids long. Trimming cost V 4 bases and J 7 bases; bases outside gene matches: 7. Germline CDR1 and CDR2: SNHLY and FYNNEI. The CDR3 coding sequence is TGTGCCAGCAGTGTCCTAGCGGGGGAGAGTAATGAGCAGTTCTTC. Translating it yields CASSVLAGESNEQFF. Full variable domain (rest looked up from reference TRBV2 and TRBJ2-1): EPEVTQTPSHQVTQMGQEVILRCVPISNHLYFYWYRQILGQKVEFLVSFYNNEISEKSEIFDDQFSVERPDGSNFTLKIRSTKLEDSAMYFCASSVLAGESNEQFFGPGTRLTVL.

The chain links TRBV5-6 to TRBJ2-5; 8 positions match TRBD2. The CDR3 sequence is 19 residues long. Germline-derived CDR1 and CDR2 are SGHDT and YYEEEE. Unmatched junction bases numbered 19, after V lost 2 bases and J lost 4 bases. The CDR3 DNA sequence: TGTGCCAGCAGCTTCATTGGGTTGATAAGCGGGGGATTTGGAGAGACCCAGTACTTC. Translating gives CASSFIGLISGGFGETQYF.

This chain's CDR3 is CASKDGAYEQYF. The CDR3 region has the DNA TGTGCCAGTAAGGACGGAGCCTACGAGCAGTACTTC. The V and J genes are TRBV6-2 or TRBV6-3 and TRBJ2-7, with D unclear. Germline assignment: CDR1 MNHEY and CDR2 SVGEGT. Between the trimmed V and J ends, which lost 9 bases and 2 bases, there was a span of 11 bases. The CDR3 extends over 12 amino acids.

This chain uses TRBV20-1 with TRBJ1-6; 7 bases line up with TRBD1. CDR3 length: 16 amino acids. Germline V lookup: CDR1 DFQATT, CDR2 SNEGSKA (reference sequence). The V and J ends lost 1 base and 4 bases, in that order; junction bases with no gene match: 7. In DNA form, the CDR3 reads TGCAGTGCTAGAGTCCCCCGGGGACAGTATAATTCACCCCTCCACTTT. This gives the protein CSARVPRGQYNSPLHF.

This clonotype is a singleton in its sample. This chain uses TRBV30 with TRBJ2-2; TRBD2 might be the D (5 bases). Looked up from germline, CDR1 is GTSNPN and CDR2 is SVGIG (reference sequence). Trimming removed 4 bases from V and 7 bases from J, with 13 bases in between. The CDR3 loop spans 13 amino acids. CDR3 amino acids: CAWTLKAGGELFF. CDR3 sequence (DNA): TGTGCCTGGACCCTCAAGGCGGGCGGGGAGCTGTTTTTT.

This clonotype was picked up one time. The V call is TRBV30, the J call TRBJ1-2, with D hard to call. The CDR3 runs 13 residues. Germline values: CDR1 GTSNPN, CDR2 SVGIG (reference sequence). The CDR3 is CTVIGRDNYGYTF. In DNA, the CDR3 is TGTACCGTGATTGGGAGGGATAACTATGGCTACACCTTC. Together with reference TRBV30 and TRBJ1-2, the CDR3 gives the full variable domain: SQTIHQWPATLVQPVGSPLSLECTVEGTSNPNLYWYRQAAGRGLQLLFYSVGIGQISSEVPQNLSASRPQDRQFILSSKKLLLSDSGFYLCTVIGRDNYGYTFGSGTRLTVV.

V is TRBV20-1 and J is TRBJ2-5; 9 positions agree with TRBD1. Germline V gene sequence: CDR1 DFQATT, CDR2 SNEGSKA (reference sequence). J gave up 5 bases and V 0 bases, and 7 bases lay outside the gene matches. The CDR3 has 15 residues. The CDR3 sequence is CSAREGQGPRETQYF. In DNA, the CDR3 is TGCAGTGCTAGAGAAGGACAGGGGCCCAGGGAGACCCAGTACTTC.

The chain combines TRBV6-5 with TRBJ2-7; 10 nucleotides line up with TRBD2. The germline gives CDR1 MNHEY, CDR2 SVGAGI. The ends lost 0 bases at V and 3 bases at J; junction bases unmatched: 8. The CDR3 sequence is 17 residues long. The CDR3 sequence is CASSYSRPAGGGYEQYF. The CDR3 coding sequence is TGTGCCAGCAGTTACTCGCGCCCAGCGGGGGGGGGCTACGAGCAGTACTTC.